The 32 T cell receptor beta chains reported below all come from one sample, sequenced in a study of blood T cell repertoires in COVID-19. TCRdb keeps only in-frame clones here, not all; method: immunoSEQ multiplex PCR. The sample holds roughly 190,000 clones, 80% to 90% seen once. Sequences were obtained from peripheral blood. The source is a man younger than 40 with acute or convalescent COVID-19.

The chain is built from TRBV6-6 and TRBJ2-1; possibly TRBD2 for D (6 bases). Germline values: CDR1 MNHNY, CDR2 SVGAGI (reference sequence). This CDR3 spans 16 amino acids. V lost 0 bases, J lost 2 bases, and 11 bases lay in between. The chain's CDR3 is CASSYSGGAAYNEQFF. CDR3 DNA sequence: TGTGCCAGCAGTTACTCAGGCGGGGCGGCCTACAATGAGCAGTTCTTC.

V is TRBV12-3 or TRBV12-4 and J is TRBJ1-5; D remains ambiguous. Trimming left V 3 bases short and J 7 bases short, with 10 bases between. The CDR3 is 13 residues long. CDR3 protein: CASSLEGGQPQHF. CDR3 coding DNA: TGTGCCAGCAGTTTGGAGGGTGGCCAGCCCCAGCATTTT.

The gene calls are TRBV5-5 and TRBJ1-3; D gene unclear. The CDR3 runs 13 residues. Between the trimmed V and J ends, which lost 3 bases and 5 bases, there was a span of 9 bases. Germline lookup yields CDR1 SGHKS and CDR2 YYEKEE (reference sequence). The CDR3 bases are TGTGCCAGCAGCTCTGGAGGAAGAAACACCATATATTTT. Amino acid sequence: CASSSGGRNTIYF.

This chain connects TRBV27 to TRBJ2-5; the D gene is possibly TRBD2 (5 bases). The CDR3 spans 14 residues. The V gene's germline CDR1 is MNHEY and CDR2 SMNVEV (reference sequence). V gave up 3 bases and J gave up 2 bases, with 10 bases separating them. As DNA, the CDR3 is TGTGCCAGCAGTTTTTTCGGGGTACAAGAGACCCAGTACTTC. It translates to CASSFFGVQETQYF.

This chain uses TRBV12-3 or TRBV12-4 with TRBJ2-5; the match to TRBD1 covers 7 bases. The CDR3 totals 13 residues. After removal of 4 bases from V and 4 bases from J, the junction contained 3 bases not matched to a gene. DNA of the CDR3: TGTGCCAGCAGTTCCCGGACAGGAGAGACCCAGTACTTC. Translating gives CASSSRTGETQYF.

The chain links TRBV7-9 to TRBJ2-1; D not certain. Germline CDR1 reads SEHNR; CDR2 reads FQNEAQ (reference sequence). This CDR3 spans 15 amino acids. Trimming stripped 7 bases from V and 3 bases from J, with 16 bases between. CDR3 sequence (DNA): TGTGCCAGCAACAGCCCCCCCGCCAGCTACAATGAGCAGTTCTTC. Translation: CASNSPPASYNEQFF.

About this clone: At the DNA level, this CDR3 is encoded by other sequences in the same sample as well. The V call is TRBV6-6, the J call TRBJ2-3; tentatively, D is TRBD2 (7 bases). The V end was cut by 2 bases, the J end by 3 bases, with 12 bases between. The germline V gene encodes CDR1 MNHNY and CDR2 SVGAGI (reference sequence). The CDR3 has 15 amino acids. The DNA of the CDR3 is TGTGCCAGCAGTTACACGGGGGGCGGGACAGATACGCAGTATTTT. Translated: CASSYTGGGTDTQYF.

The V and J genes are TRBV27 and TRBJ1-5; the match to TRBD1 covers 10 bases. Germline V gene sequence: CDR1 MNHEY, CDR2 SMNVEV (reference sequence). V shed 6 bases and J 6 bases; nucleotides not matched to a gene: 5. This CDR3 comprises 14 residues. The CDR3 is CASSKGTGVQPQHF. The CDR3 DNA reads TGTGCCAGCAGCAAAGGGACAGGGGTTCAGCCCCAGCATTTT.

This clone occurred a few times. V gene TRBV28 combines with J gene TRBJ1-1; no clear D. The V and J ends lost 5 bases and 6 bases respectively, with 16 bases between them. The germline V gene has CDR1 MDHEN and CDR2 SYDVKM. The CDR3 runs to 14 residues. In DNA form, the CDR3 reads TGTGCCAGCAGTCCTCGGACGGGGATTTCTGAAGCTTTCTTT. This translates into CASSPRTGISEAFF.

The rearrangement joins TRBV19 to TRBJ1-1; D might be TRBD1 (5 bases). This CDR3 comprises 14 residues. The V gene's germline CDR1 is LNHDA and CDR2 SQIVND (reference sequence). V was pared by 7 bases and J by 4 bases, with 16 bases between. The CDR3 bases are TGTGCCAGTACCGAGACAGACAGAGGCACTGAAGCTTTCTTT. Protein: CASTETDRGTEAFF.

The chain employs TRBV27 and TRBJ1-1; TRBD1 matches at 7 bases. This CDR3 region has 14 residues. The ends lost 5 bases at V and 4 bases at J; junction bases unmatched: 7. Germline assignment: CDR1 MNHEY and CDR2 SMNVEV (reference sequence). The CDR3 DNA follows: TGTGCCAGCAGTAGGGACAGAATTGTCACTGAAGCTTTCTTT. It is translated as CASSRDRIVTEAFF.

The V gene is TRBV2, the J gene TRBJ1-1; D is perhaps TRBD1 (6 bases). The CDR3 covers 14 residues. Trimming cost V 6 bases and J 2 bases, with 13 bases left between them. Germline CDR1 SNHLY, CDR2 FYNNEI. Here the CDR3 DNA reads TGTGCCAGCAGGGCCGGGACATATAACACTGAAGCTTTCTTT. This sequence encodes CASRAGTYNTEAFF.

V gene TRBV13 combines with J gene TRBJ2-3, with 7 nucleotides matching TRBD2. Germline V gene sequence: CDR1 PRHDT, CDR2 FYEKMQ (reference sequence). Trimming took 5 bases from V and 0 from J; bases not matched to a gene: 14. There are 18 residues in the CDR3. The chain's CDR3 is CASSRRELQYSSTDTQYF. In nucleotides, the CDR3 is TGTGCCAGCAGCCGGCGGGAGTTACAGTACTCTAGCACAGATACGCAGTATTTT. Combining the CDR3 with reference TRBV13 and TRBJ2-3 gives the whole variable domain AAGVIQSPRHLIKEKRETATLKCYPIPRHDTVYWYQQGPGQDPQFLISFYEKMQSDKGSIPDRFSAQQFSDYHSELNMSSLELGDSALYFCASSRRELQYSSTDTQYFGPGTRLTVL.

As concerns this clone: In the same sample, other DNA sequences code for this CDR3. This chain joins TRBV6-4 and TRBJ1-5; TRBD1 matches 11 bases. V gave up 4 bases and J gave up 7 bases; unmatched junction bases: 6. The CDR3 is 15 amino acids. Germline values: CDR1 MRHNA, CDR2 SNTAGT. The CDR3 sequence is CASSAGTGGGQPQHF. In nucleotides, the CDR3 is TGTGCCAGCAGTGCCGGGACAGGGGGTGGACAGCCCCAGCATTTT.

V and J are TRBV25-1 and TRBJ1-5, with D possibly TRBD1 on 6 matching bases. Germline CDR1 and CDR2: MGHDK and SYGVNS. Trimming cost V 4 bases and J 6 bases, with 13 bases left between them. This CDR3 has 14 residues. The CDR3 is CASSAQGKAQPQHF. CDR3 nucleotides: TGTGCCAGCAGTGCTCAGGGGAAGGCTCAGCCCCAGCATTTT.

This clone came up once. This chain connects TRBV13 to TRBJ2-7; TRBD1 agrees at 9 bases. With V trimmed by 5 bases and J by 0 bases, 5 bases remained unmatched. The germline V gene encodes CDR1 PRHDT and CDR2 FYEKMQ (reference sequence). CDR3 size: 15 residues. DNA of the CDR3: TGTGCCAGCAGCAAACGGGACAGGGCCTCCTACGAGCAGTACTTC. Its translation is CASSKRDRASYEQYF. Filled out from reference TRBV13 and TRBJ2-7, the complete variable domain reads AAGVIQSPRHLIKEKRETATLKCYPIPRHDTVYWYQQGPGQDPQFLISFYEKMQSDKGSIPDRFSAQQFSDYHSELNMSSLELGDSALYFCASSKRDRASYEQYFGPGTRLTVT.

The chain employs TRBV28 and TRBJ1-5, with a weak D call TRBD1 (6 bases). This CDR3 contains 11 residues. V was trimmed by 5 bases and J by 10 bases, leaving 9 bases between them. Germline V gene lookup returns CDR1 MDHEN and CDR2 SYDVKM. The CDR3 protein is CASSNRAPQHF. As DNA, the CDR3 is TGTGCCAGCAGTAACAGGGCCCCCCAGCATTTT.

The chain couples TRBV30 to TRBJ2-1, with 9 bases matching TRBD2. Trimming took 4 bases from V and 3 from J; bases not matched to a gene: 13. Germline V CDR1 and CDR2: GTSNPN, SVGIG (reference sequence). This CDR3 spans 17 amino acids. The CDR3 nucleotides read TGTGCCTGGAAGTTTAACCGACTAGCGGACCGCTACAATGAGCAGTTCTTC. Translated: CAWKFNRLADRYNEQFF.

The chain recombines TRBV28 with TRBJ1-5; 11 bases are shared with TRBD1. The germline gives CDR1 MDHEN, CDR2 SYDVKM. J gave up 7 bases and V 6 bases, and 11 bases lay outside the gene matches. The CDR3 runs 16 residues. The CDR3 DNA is TGTGCCAGCAGAAACTTCCGGGACAGGGGGAAGCAGCCCCAGCATTTT. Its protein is CASRNFRDRGKQPQHF.

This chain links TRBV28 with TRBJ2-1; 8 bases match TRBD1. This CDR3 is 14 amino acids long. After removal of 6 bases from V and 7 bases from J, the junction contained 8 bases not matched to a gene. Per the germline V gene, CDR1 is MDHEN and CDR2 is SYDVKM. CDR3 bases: TGTGCCAGCAGAATGGACAGGGTGGGAAATGAGCAGTTCTTC. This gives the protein CASRMDRVGNEQFF.

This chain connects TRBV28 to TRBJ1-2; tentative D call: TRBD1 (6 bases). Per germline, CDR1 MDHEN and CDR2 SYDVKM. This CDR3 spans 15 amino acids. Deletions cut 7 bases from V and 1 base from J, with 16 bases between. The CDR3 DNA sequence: TGTGCCAGCACACCCCGCAACAGGGTTAACTATGGCTACACCTTC. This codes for CASTPRNRVNYGYTF.

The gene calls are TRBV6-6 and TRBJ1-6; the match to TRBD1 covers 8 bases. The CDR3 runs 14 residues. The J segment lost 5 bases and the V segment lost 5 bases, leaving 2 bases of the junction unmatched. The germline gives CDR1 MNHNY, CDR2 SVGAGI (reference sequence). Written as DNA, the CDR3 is TGTGCCAGCAGTCGGACAGGGAATAATTCACCCCTCCACTTT. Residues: CASSRTGNNSPLHF.

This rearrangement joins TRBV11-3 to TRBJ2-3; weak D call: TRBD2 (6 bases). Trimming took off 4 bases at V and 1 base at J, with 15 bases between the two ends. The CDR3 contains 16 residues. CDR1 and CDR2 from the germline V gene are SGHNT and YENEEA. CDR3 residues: CASSSPGVWRTDTQYF. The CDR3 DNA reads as TGTGCCAGCAGCTCCCCGGGGGTTTGGCGCACAGATACGCAGTATTTT.

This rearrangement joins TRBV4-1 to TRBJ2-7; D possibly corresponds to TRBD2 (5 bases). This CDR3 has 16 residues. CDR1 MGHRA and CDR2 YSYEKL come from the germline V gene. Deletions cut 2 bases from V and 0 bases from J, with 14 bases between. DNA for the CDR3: TGCGCCAGCAGCCAATTGCCCCGGAGCGGCTCCTACGAGCAGTACTTC. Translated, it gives CASSQLPRSGSYEQYF.

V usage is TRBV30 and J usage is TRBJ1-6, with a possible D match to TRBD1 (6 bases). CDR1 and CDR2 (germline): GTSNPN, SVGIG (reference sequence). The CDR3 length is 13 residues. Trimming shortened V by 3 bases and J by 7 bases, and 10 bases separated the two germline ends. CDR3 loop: CAWRGQGNSPLHF. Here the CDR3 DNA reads TGTGCCTGGAGGGGGCAGGGGAATTCACCCCTCCACTTT.

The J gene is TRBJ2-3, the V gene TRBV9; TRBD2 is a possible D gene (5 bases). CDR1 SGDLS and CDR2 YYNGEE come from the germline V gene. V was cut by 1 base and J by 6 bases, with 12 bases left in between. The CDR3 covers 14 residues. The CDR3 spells CASSVRSRGDTQYF. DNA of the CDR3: TGTGCCAGCAGCGTACGGTCCCGCGGGGATACGCAGTATTTT.

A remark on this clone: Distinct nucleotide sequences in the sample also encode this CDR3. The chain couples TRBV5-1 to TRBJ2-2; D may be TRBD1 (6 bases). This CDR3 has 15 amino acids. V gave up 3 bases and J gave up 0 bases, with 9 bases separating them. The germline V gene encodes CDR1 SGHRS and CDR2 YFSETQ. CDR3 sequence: CASSWDTTNTGELFF. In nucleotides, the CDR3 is TGCGCCAGCAGCTGGGACACCACGAACACCGGGGAGCTGTTTTTT.

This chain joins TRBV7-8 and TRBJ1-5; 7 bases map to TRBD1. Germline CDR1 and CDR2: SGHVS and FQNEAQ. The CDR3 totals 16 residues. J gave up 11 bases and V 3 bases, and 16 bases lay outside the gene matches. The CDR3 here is CASSFAETAHQGAQHF. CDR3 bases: TGTGCCAGCAGCTTTGCCGAGACCGCACACCAGGGGGCCCAGCATTTT.

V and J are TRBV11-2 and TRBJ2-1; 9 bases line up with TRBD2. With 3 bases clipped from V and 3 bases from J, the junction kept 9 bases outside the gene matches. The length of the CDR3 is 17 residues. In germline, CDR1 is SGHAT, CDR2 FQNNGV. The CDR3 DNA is TGTGCCAGCAGCTTGACCCTTAGCGGGGGATACTACAATGAGCAGTTCTTC. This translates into CASSLTLSGGYYNEQFF.

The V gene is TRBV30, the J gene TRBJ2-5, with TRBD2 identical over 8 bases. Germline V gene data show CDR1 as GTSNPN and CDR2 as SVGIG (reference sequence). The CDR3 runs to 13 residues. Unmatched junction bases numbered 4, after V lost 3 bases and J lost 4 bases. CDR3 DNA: TGTGCCTGGAGGGGCGGGGGGCGAGAGACCCAGTACTTC. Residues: CAWRGGGRETQYF.

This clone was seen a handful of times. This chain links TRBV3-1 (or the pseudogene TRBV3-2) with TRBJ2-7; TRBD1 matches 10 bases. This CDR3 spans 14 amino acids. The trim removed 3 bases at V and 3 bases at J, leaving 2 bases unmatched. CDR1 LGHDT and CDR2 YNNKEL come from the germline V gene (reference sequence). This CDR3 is CASSHRTGGYEQYF. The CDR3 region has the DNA TGTGCCAGCAGCCACAGGACAGGGGGCTACGAGCAGTACTTC.

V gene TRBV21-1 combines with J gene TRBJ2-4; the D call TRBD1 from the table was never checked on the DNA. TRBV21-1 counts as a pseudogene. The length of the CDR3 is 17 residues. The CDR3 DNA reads TGTGCCAGCACCCGGGACACTTACTTATTAGCCAAAAACATTCAGTACTTC. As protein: CASTRDTYLLAKNIQYF.